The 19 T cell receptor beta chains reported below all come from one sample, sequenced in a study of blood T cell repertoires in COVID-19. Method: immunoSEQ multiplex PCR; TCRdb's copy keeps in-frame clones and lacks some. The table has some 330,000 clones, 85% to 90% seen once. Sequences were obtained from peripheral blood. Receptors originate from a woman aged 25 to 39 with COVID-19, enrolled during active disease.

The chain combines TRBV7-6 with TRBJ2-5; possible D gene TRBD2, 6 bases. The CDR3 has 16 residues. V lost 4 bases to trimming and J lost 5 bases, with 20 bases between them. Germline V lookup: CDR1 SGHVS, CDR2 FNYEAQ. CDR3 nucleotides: TGTGCCAGCAGCTCGGAGGGGCCTACGGCTTGGGAGACCCAGTACTTC. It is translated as CASSSEGPTAWETQYF.

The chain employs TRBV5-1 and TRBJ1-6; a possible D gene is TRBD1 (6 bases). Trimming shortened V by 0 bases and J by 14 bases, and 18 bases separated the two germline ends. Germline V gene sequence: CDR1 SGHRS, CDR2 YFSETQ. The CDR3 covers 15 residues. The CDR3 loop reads CASSLGQASPSTLHF. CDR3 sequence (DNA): TGCGCCAGCAGCTTGGGACAGGCCTCGCCCTCCACCCTCCACTTT.

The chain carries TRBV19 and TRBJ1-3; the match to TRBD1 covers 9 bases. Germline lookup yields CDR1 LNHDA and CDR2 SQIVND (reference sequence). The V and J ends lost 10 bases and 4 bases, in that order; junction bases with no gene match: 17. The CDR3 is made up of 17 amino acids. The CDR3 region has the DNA TGTGCCACCGAGCCCCACGGGACAGGGACGCGAGGAAACACCATATATTTT. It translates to CATEPHGTGTRGNTIYF.

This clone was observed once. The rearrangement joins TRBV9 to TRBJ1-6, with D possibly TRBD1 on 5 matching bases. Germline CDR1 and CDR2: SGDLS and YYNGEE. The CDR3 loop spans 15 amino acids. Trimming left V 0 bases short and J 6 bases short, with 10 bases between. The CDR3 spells CASSVGGSSNSPLHF. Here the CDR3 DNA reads TGTGCCAGCAGCGTAGGGGGCTCTAGTAATTCACCCCTCCACTTT.

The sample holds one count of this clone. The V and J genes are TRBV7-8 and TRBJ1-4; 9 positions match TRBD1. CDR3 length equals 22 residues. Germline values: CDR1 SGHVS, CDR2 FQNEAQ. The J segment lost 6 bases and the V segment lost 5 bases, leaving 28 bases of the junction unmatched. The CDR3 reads CASSLSGRGQGFASGKYEKLFF. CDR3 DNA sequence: TGTGCCAGCAGCCTTAGCGGGCGGGGACAGGGCTTCGCGTCGGGAAAGTATGAAAAACTGTTTTTT. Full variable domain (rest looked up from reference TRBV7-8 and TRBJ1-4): GAGVSQSPRYKVAKRGQDVALRCDPISGHVSLFWYQQALGQGPEFLTYFQNEAQLDKSGLPSDRFFAERPEGSVSTLKIQRTQQEDSAVYLCASSLSGRGQGFASGKYEKLFFGSGTQLSVL.

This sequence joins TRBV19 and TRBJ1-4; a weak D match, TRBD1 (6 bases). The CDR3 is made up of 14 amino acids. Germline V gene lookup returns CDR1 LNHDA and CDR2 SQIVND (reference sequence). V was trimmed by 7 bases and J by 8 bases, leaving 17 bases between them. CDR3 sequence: CASTLQGWEEKLFF. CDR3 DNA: TGTGCCAGTACCTTACAGGGCTGGGAGGAAAAACTGTTTTTT.

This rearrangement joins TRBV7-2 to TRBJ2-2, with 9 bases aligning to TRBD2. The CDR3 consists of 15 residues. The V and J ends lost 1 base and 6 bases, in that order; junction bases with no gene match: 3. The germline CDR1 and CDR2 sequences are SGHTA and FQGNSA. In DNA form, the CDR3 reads TGTGCCAGCAGCTTAGTCGCGGGGGGGCCCGGGGAGCTGTTTTTT. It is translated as CASSLVAGGPGELFF.

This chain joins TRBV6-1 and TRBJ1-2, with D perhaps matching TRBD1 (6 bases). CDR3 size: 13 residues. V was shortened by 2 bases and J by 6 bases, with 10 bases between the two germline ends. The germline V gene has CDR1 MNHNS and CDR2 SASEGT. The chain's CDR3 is CASSEKGVDGYTF. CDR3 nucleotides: TGTGCCAGCAGTGAAAAGGGGGTGGATGGCTACACCTTC.

CDR3 amino acids: CASSVAVGHPSRGYTF. CDR3 DNA sequence: TGTGCCAGCAGCGTAGCTGTCGGACACCCCTCGAGGGGCTACACCTTC. V gene TRBV9 combines with J gene TRBJ1-2; tentative D call: TRBD1 (5 bases). CDR1 is SGDLS, CDR2 YYNGEE, per germline. V was trimmed by 0 bases and J by 8 bases, leaving 20 bases between them. This CDR3 is built from 16 residues. The variable domain in full, with the rest retrieved from reference TRBV9 and TRBJ1-2, is DSGVTQTPKHLITATGQRVTLRCSPRSGDLSVYWYQQSLDQGLQFLIQYYNGEERAKGNILERFSAQQFPDLHSELNLSSLELGDSALYFCASSVAVGHPSRGYTFGSGTRLTVV.

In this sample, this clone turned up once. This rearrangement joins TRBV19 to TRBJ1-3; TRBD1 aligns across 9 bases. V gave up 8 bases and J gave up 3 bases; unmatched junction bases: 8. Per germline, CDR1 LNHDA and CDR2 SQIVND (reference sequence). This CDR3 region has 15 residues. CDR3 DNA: TGTGCCAGTGTTTCTCGGACAGGGGATGGAAACACCATATATTTT. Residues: CASVSRTGDGNTIYF.

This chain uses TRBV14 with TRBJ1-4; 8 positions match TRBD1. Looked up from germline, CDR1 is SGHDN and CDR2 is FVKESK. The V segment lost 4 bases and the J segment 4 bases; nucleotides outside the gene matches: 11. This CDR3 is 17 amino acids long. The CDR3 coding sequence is TGTGCCAGCAGCCTATCTTCAGGGGGCCGGGGTAATGAAAAACTGTTTTTT. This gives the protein CASSLSSGGRGNEKLFF.

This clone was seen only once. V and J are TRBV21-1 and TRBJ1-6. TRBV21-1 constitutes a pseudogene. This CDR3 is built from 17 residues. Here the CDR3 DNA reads TGTGCCAGCAGCAAAAGACGGGGGGTATTAGGTAATTCACCCCTCCACTTT. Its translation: CASSKRRGVLGNSPLHF.

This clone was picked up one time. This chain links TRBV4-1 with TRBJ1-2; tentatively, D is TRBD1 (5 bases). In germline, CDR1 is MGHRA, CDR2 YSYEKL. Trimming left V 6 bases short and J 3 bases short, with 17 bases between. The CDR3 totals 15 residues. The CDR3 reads CASRWGPNLDYGYTF. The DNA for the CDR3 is TGCGCCAGCAGATGGGGCCCCAATTTGGACTATGGCTACACCTTC.

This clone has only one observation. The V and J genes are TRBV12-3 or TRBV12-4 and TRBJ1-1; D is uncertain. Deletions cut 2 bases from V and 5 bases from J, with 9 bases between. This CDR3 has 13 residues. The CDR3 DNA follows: TGTGCCAGCAGTTTAACCCGAGGGACTGAAGCTTTCTTT. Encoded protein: CASSLTRGTEAFF.

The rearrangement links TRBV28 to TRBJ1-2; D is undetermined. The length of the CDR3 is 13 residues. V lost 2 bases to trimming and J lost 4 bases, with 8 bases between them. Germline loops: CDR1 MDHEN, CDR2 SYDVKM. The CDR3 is CASSLSRFYGYTF. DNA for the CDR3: TGTGCCAGCAGTTTAAGCCGATTCTATGGCTACACCTTC.

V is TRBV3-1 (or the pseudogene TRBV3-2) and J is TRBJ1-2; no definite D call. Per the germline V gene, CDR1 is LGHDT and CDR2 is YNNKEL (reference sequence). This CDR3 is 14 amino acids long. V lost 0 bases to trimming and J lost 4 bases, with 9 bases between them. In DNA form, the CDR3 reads TGTGCCAGCAGCCAAGATGCGGGTTCCTATGGCTACACCTTC. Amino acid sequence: CASSQDAGSYGYTF.

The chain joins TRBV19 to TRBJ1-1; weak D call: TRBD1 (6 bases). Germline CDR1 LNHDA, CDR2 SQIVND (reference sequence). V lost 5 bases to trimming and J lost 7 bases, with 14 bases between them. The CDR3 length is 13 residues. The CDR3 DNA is TGTGCCAGTAGTGTTTCCGGGACAAATGAAGCTTTCTTT. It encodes CASSVSGTNEAFF.

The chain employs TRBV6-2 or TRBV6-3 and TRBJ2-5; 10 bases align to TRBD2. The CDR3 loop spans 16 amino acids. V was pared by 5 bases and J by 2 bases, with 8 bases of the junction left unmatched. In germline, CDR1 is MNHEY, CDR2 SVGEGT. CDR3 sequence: CASSLQLAGSQETQYF. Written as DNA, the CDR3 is TGTGCCAGCAGTCTCCAACTAGCGGGGTCTCAAGAGACCCAGTACTTC.

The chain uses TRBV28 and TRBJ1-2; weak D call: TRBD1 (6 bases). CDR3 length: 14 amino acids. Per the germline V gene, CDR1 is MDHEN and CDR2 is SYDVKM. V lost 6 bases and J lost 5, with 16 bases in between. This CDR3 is CASSQGTIGYGYTF. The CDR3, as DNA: TGTGCCAGCAGCCAAGGGACAATAGGATATGGCTACACCTTC.